Listed below are T cell receptor beta chains from one sample, sequenced in a study of long-term antiretroviral therapy in people with HIV. The repertoire was sequenced with immunoSEQ multiplex PCR; TCRdb's copy has only in-frame clones and lacks some. The table records over 35,000 clones, about 88% of them present only once. Sequencing was performed on unsorted PBMCs, taken just before starting antiretroviral therapy. These receptors all stem from a woman between 18 and 29 years old with HIV. The CDR3 runs from the conserved cysteine through the conserved F or W. D genes are given only for firm matches. Some rows have no size entry. The others give once, few or many, or a class for an expanded clone.

cdr3_nt,cdr3_aa,d_call,clone_size,v_call,j_call
TGTGCCAGCATTCGGGCGCCGAGCTCCTACAATGAGCAGTTCTTC,CASIRAPSSYNEQFF,.,.,TRBV28,TRBJ2-1
TGTGCCAGTAGTGGGGACAGCCTCTACGAGCAGTACTTC,CASSGDSLYEQYF,TRBD1,once,TRBV19,TRBJ2-7
TGTGCCAGCATTGGGGTTAGTTGGAGCACTGAAGCTTTCTTT,CASIGVSWSTEAFF,.,.,TRBV6-5,TRBJ1-1
TGTGCCAGCAGCCCCTTCCGACAGAGAAGCAATCAGCCCCAGCATTTT,CASSPFRQRSNQPQHF,.,.,TRBV28,TRBJ1-5
TGTGCCAGCAGCTTAGGGGGGACAAGAGGGGAAAAACTGTTTTTT,CASSLGGTRGEKLFF,.,once,TRBV7-6,TRBJ1-4
TGTGCCAGCAGCCCCCGGCGGCAGGGTGTTCAGCCCCAGCATTTT,CASSPRRQGVQPQHF,.,.,TRBV7-2,TRBJ1-5
TGCGCCAGCAGCTTGAGCGATGGGGGAGATACGCAGTATTTT,CASSLSDGGDTQYF,.,once,TRBV5-1,TRBJ2-3
TGTGCCAGCAGTGAAGCAAGCCTAGCGGGGGGTTACGAGCAGTACTTC,CASSEASLAGGYEQYF,TRBD2,.,TRBV6-1,TRBJ2-7
TGTGCCAGCAGTTTAGACGGTATTTATGGCTACACCTTC,CASSLDGIYGYTF,.,few,TRBV28,TRBJ1-2
TGTGCCAGCAGCAACCAACTAGCGGGGTCCAATGAGCAGTTCTTC,CASSNQLAGSNEQFF,TRBD2,.,TRBV11-2,TRBJ2-1
TGCGCCAGCAGCCATAGAGAGGACTACGAGCAGTACTTC,CASSHREDYEQYF,.,once,TRBV4-3,TRBJ2-7
TGCGCCAGCAGCTTGGACAGGACTGCCACAGATACGCAGTATTTT,CASSLDRTATDTQYF,.,.,TRBV5-1,TRBJ2-3
TGTGCCAGCAGTTTCGCACCACCCCTCCACTTT,CASSFAPPLHF,.,.,TRBV28,TRBJ1-6
TGCGCCAGCAGCCAAGAGGGTAGCGGCGCCTACGAGCAGTACTTC,CASSQEGSGAYEQYF,.,few,TRBV4-3,TRBJ2-7
TGTGCCAGCAGCCCCCGACGTCAGAACACCGGGGAGCTGTTTTTT,CASSPRRQNTGELFF,.,.,TRBV5-4,TRBJ2-2
TGTGCCAGCAGCTTGGGAGTTCTGGAAAAACTGTTTTTT,CASSLGVLEKLFF,.,.,TRBV5-6,TRBJ1-4
TGTGCCACCGTTGACAGAGCAACTAATGAAAAACTGTTTTTT,CATVDRATNEKLFF,.,.,TRBV15,TRBJ1-4
TGTGCCAGCAGCGTAGAATCCCCTGGGGCCAACGTCCTGACTTTC,CASSVESPGANVLTF,.,.,TRBV9,TRBJ2-6
TGTGCCAGCACCCTGAGAGGGGGGGGCTCCTACGAGCAGTACTTC,CASTLRGGGSYEQYF,.,.,TRBV2,TRBJ2-7
TGTGCCAGCAGCGCCTCGGAGGCTCGGTCCTACGAGCAGTACTTC,CASSASEARSYEQYF,.,.,TRBV9,TRBJ2-7
TGCGCCAGCAGCCAAGATGGAGAGAACACTGAAGCTTTCTTT,CASSQDGENTEAFF,.,.,TRBV4-3,TRBJ1-1
TGTGCCAGCAGCCCGACTCCCTCCTACAATGAGCAGTTCTTC,CASSPTPSYNEQFF,.,once,TRBV9,TRBJ2-1
TGTGCCAGCTCGATACAGGGTAATAATCAGCCCCAGCATTTT,CASSIQGNNQPQHF,.,.,TRBV28,TRBJ1-5
TGTGCCAGCAGTTATGGGGCAGGGAGGGAAAAACTGTTTTTT,CASSYGAGREKLFF,.,.,TRBV6-6,TRBJ1-4
TGTGCCAGCAGCTTACGGGCAGGGAGAAACACTGAAGCTTTCTTT,CASSLRAGRNTEAFF,.,.,TRBV11-1,TRBJ1-1
TGTGCCACCAGCAGAGATAACCTAGCAGCGAACACCGGGGAGCTGTTTTTT,CATSRDNLAANTGELFF,.,.,TRBV15,TRBJ2-2
TGTGCCAGCAGCGTCGTTGGGACAGACACAGATACGCAGTATTTT,CASSVVGTDTDTQYF,TRBD1,.,TRBV9,TRBJ2-3
TGTGCCAGCAGCCAAGAGCCTAGCGGGAGCTTCAATGAGCAGTTCTTC,CASSQEPSGSFNEQFF,TRBD2,.,TRBV4-2,TRBJ2-1
TGTGCCACCAGCAGAGATCTCAATGAAAAACTGTTTTTT,CATSRDLNEKLFF,.,.,TRBV15,TRBJ1-4
TGTGCCAGCAGCGTAGCTAGCGGGAGCACAGATACGCAGTATTTT,CASSVASGSTDTQYF,TRBD2,.,TRBV9,TRBJ2-3
TGTGCCATCAGTGAGGGACTAGCGGGAGTAACAGATACGCAGTATTTT,CAISEGLAGVTDTQYF,TRBD2,.,TRBV10-3,TRBJ2-3
TGTGCCAGCAGTTTTGACCCAGGGGGAGGCTACACCTTC,CASSFDPGGGYTF,TRBD1,.,TRBV28,TRBJ1-2
TGTGCCAGCAGTTCGGGGGCTGAAGCTTTCTTT,CASSSGAEAFF,.,.,TRBV6-1,TRBJ1-1
TGTGCCAGCAGTTACGGACAGAACTATGGCTACACCTTC,CASSYGQNYGYTF,.,once,TRBV6-5,TRBJ1-2
TGTGCCAGCAGTTTGCAGGGAGGCCAAGAGACCCAGTACTTC,CASSLQGGQETQYF,.,.,TRBV28,TRBJ2-5
TGTGCCAGCAGCCCCAGTAGCGCCTCTAGCACGCAGTATTTT,CASSPSSASSTQYF,.,.,TRBV11-3,TRBJ2-3
TGTGCCAGCAGTTGGACAGGCATCCAAGAGACCCAGTACTTC,CASSWTGIQETQYF,TRBD1,.,TRBV6-5,TRBJ2-5
TGCGCCAGCGAATCTAGCGGGAGGGCGGGCACAGATACGCAGTATTTT,CASESSGRAGTDTQYF,TRBD2,.,TRBV5-1,TRBJ2-3
TGTGCCAGCAGCTCGGGACTATACCCTAGCACAGATACGCAGTATTTT,CASSSGLYPSTDTQYF,TRBD2,.,TRBV7-2,TRBJ2-3
TGTGCCAGCAGCTTTGTCCGGGGAGGGGGTCGCGAGCAGTACTTC,CASSFVRGGGREQYF,.,.,TRBV11-2,TRBJ2-7
TGTGCCAGCAGCTTAGCGACCGGGGAGCTGTTTTTT,CASSLATGELFF,.,.,TRBV7-9,TRBJ2-2
TGTGCCAGCAGCTTGGCGGGGGATCCTGAAGCTTTCTTT,CASSLAGDPEAFF,.,.,TRBV5-6,TRBJ1-1
TGTGCCAGTAGTAAAGGACGGGTAGCGGTCCAAGAGACCCAGTACTTC,CASSKGRVAVQETQYF,.,once,TRBV19,TRBJ2-5
TGTGCCACCAACCCAGGGGGGAGGGCTATTTACGAGCAGTACTTC,CATNPGGRAIYEQYF,.,.,TRBV15,TRBJ2-7
TGTGCCAGCAGTGCCGGCAGCGCCTCCTACAATGAGCAGTTCTTC,CASSAGSASYNEQFF,.,.,TRBV6-4,TRBJ2-1
TGTGCCAGCAGTCCACGGACCTATAGCTCCTACGAGCAGTACTTC,CASSPRTYSSYEQYF,.,.,TRBV6-5,TRBJ2-7
TGTGCCAGCAGCCTTGGGACTAGTAATCCTGAGCAGTTCTTC,CASSLGTSNPEQFF,TRBD2,.,TRBV13,TRBJ2-1
TGTGCCAGCAGCCCGAAACCGAAGGGCGATGAGCAGTTCTTC,CASSPKPKGDEQFF,.,.,TRBV27,TRBJ2-1
TGTGCCAGCAGTAAAGAAGGCACCTCGAACACCGGGGAGCTGTTTTTT,CASSKEGTSNTGELFF,.,.,TRBV2,TRBJ2-2
TGTGCCAGCAGTTTCGGGACAGGGGTAGGTTGGCGGGGGTATGAGCAGTACTTC,CASSFGTGVGWRGYEQYF,TRBD1,few,TRBV28,TRBJ2-7